This T cell receptor beta chain was identified during a study of T cells in localized non-small cell lung cancer. Data came from immunoSEQ multiplex PCR; TCRdb stores just in-frame clones and leaves some out. The sample holds 20,000 to 25,000 clones, 92% seen once. Germline V gene sequence: CDR1 MNHNS, CDR2 SASEGT. The germline V and J ends were trimmed by 7 bases and 8 bases, with 14 bases remaining between them. CDR3 length: 12 amino acids. This clonotype was obtained from a woman between 40 and 69 years old with stage I lung adenocarcinoma. The sequencing here drew on peripheral blood, taken before any cancer treatment. V is TRBV6-1 and J is TRBJ1-2; D is unclear. CDR3 sequence reads: CASNRAGEGYTF. CDR3 sequence (DNA): TGTGCCAGCAACCGAGCTGGGGAAGGCTACACCTTC.